This TCR beta chain was profiled in a study of blood T cell repertoires in COVID-19. Trimming took off 8 bases at V and 1 base at J, with 15 bases between the two ends. The length of the CDR3 is 14 residues. Germline V CDR1 and CDR2: SGHTA, FQGNSA. Sequencing was performed with immunoSEQ multiplex PCR; in TCRdb, only in-frame clones are kept and a portion is missing. The sample carries about 200,000 clones, over 75% recorded once. This TCR was recovered from a woman in her 40s who had recovered from COVID-19. This chain uses TRBV7-2 with TRBJ2-7; possibly TRBD2 for D (6 bases). Sequencing was done on a sample of peripheral blood. CDR3 amino acids: CASRLSGGSYEQYF. Written as DNA, the CDR3 is TGTGCCAGCCGTCTCTCCGGGGGTTCCTACGAGCAGTACTTC.